Sequencing of this TCR beta chain was carried out in a study of spatial heterogeneity in lung cancer. TCRdb independently ran MiXCR on the 5' RACE reads; one entry per CDR3 protein. The data show about 47,000 distinct CDR3 sequences, with 10% to 15% seen just once and 32% held by the top ten. Germline CDR1 and CDR2: SQVTM and ANQGSEA. Trimming took off 6 bases at V and 6 bases at J, with 12 bases between the two ends. This CDR3 has 11 amino acids. As for time point: blood at routine non-recurrence follow-up after resection. The table lists this clonotype with many counts. The TCR originated in a male donor with early-stage non-small cell lung cancer. The source was PBMCs, collected at follow-up. The V gene is TRBV29-1, the J gene TRBJ2-7; possibly TRBD2 for D (5 bases). The CDR3 protein is CSVGEVGEQYF. In nucleotides, the CDR3 is TGCAGCGTCGGGGAAGTCGGCGAGCAGTACTTC.